This entry describes one TCR beta chain. Someone with COVID-19 had been met by exposed participants within 2 weeks before study entry. Germline V CDR1 and CDR2: SNHLY, FYNNEI. The CDR3 totals 16 residues. The V gene end was trimmed by 2 bases and the J gene end by 4 bases; junction bases not matched to a gene: 7. Sequencing used immunoSEQ multiplex PCR; TCRdb keeps in-frame clones, though not all of them. In the table there are about 150,000 clones, approximately 90% of which are singletons. The data are from a study of blood T cell repertoires in COVID-19. The TCR comes from a woman between 35 and 50 years old who had been exposed to COVID-19. The V and J genes are TRBV2 and TRBJ2-3, with 9 nucleotides matching TRBD1. Source material: PBMCs or T cells enriched from blood (not recorded which). CDR3 loop: CASSEIGDRVADTQYF. CDR3 DNA sequence: TGTGCCAGCAGTGAAATCGGGGACAGGGTCGCAGATACGCAGTATTTT.